This TCR beta chain was retrieved from a study of T-cell memory formation after mild COVID-19. TCRdb re-analysed the 5' RACE reads in MiXCR, keeping a single row per CDR3 protein. In the table there are 280,000 or so distinct CDR3 sequences, around 17% of which are singletons. Many counts were recorded for this clonotype. The CDR3 has 20 amino acids. Germline assignment: CDR1 LGHNA and CDR2 YSLEER. J gave up 0 bases and V 1 base, and 7 bases lay outside the gene matches. The TCR was taken from a man aged 18 to 35 who had mild COVID-19 (a few samples of this study predate the infection). Cell type and time point are not known. This chain links TRBV4-3 with TRBJ2-4; 15 bases are shared with TRBD2. The sequencing input was PBMCs or a T cell subset sorted from them (not recorded which). CDR3 bases: TGCGCCAGCAGCCAAGTGGAGGGACTAGCGGGGGGTTTAGCCAAAAACATTCAGTACTTC. It codes for CASSQVEGLAGGLAKNIQYF.